The 26 T cell receptor beta chains listed next were all sequenced from one sample in a study of beta chain features in type 1 diabetes. The investigators reverse transcribed all of the isolated RNA, so they sequenced expressed TCRB transcripts. The table came from immunoSEQ multiplex PCR; TCRdb's copy has only in-frame clones and leaves some out. The table includes 200,000 to 250,000 clones, approximately 10% detected once. Source material: central memory CD4+ T cells from blood. These receptors originate from a man aged 18 to 29 in good health.

V is TRBV11-2 and J is TRBJ1-1, with D possibly TRBD1 on 6 matching bases. Between the trimmed V and J ends, which lost 4 bases and 1 base, there was a span of 10 bases. Germline-derived CDR1 and CDR2 are SGHAT and FQNNGV. The CDR3 is 14 residues long. CDR3 sequence (DNA): TGTGCCAGCAGCTCCCCCAGGGGGAACACTGAAGCTTTCTTT. Protein sequence: CASSSPRGNTEAFF.

This clone was detected a few times. The chain couples TRBV7-3 to TRBJ2-3; D perhaps matches TRBD1 (6 bases). Trimming shortened V by 4 bases and J by 2 bases, and 13 bases separated the two germline ends. Germline CDR1 and CDR2: SGHTA and FQGTGA. This CDR3 is 15 amino acids long. Here the CDR3 DNA reads TGTGCCAGCAGCTACTCGGGACAATACACAGATACGCAGTATTTT. This gives the protein CASSYSGQYTDTQYF.

This clone was observed at least ten times. This chain links TRBV5-1 with TRBJ2-7; D may be TRBD1 or TRBD2 (6 bases each). This CDR3 spans 15 amino acids. Trimming pared 4 bases from V and 1 base from J, leaving 15 bases between. CDR1 is SGHRS, CDR2 YFSETQ, per germline. For the CDR3, the DNA is TGCGCCAGCAGCCAAGGCACAGGGAGGTCCTACGAGCAGTACTTC. Its protein is CASSQGTGRSYEQYF.

The gene calls are TRBV9 and TRBJ2-2; 9 nucleotides align to TRBD2. Germline CDR1 SGDLS, CDR2 YYNGEE. The CDR3 contains 15 residues. Losses at the gene ends were 5 bases for V and 1 base for J; bases not matched to a gene: 3. The chain's CDR3 is CASSILAGNTGELFF. CDR3 coding DNA: TGTGCCAGCAGTATACTAGCGGGGAACACCGGGGAGCTGTTTTTT.

The genes are TRBV30 and TRBJ2-3, with D tentatively TRBD1 (7 bases). The CDR3 runs 15 residues. The germline gives CDR1 GTSNPN, CDR2 SVGIG (reference sequence). Trimming removed 4 bases from V and 0 bases from J, with 14 bases in between. This CDR3 reads CAWNPTGTSTDTQYF. CDR3 DNA sequence: TGTGCCTGGAATCCGACAGGGACTAGCACAGATACGCAGTATTTT.

This clone was counted a few times. The chain is built from TRBV4-1 and TRBJ2-7, with 10 positions matching TRBD1. V dropped 3 bases and J dropped 6; count of bases not matched to a gene: 11. The CDR3 consists of 16 residues. Germline CDR1 reads MGHRA; CDR2 reads YSYEKL. The DNA of the CDR3 is TGCGCCAGCAGCCACCTTAGGGGGACAGGGGAAAGCGAGCAGTACTTC. Residues: CASSHLRGTGESEQYF.

There are a few counts of this clone. The rearrangement joins TRBV30 to TRBJ1-2; no clear D. This CDR3 region has 12 residues. V was trimmed by 4 bases and J by 4 bases, leaving 10 bases between them. Per the germline V gene, CDR1 is GTSNPN and CDR2 is SVGIG (reference sequence). The CDR3 here is CAWTGLGYGYTF. The CDR3 nucleotides are TGTGCCTGGACCGGGTTGGGCTATGGCTACACCTTC.

This clone has a count of ten or more. V is TRBV19 and J is TRBJ2-1, with 11 bases matching TRBD1. The ends lost 6 bases at V and 8 bases at J; junction bases unmatched: 6. The CDR3 is 14 residues long. CDR1 and CDR2 (germline): LNHDA, SQIVND (reference sequence). CDR3 DNA: TGTGCCAGTAGGCCCGGACAGGGGGCCCATGAGCAGTTCTTC. Translation gives CASRPGQGAHEQFF.

The V and J genes are TRBV28 and TRBJ2-3; 15 nucleotides match TRBD2. CDR1 MDHEN and CDR2 SYDVKM come from the germline V gene. The CDR3 spans 14 residues. J was trimmed by 6 bases and V by 7 bases; bases with no gene match: 2. The CDR3 is CASKGTSGRDTQYF. DNA of the CDR3: TGTGCCAGCAAGGGGACTAGCGGGAGGGATACGCAGTATTTT.

V is TRBV7-9 and J is TRBJ2-7; D is uncertain. Trimming took off 2 bases at V and 3 bases at J, with 5 bases between the two ends. The CDR3 runs 12 residues. Looked up from germline, CDR1 is SEHNR and CDR2 is FQNEAQ (reference sequence). The CDR3 loop is CASSLQFYEQYF. CDR3 sequence (DNA): TGTGCCAGCAGCTTACAGTTCTACGAGCAGTACTTC.

The chain has TRBV6-5 and TRBJ1-1; D gene ambiguous. V lost 8 bases and J 10 bases, leaving 14 bases between the germline ends. Germline V gene data show CDR1 as MNHEY and CDR2 as SVGAGI. The CDR3 is 11 amino acids. In nucleotides, the CDR3 is TGTGCCAGCTTATATCAAGGTTTAGCTTTCTTT. Its protein is CASLYQGLAFF.

The sample holds a few counts of this clone. This chain links TRBV10-3 with TRBJ2-6, with no clear D. CDR1 is ENHRY and CDR2 is SYGVKD in the germline V gene. The CDR3 length is 16 residues. Trimming left V 4 bases short and J 0 bases short, with 10 bases between. CDR3 sequence (DNA): TGTGCCATCAGTGCGGTTGAGCGCTCTGGGGCCAACGTCCTGACTTTC. Encoded protein: CAISAVERSGANVLTF.

This clone was seen only a few times. Different DNA sequences within this sample yield the same CDR3. The V and J genes are TRBV10-3 and TRBJ2-2; 8 nucleotides match TRBD2. This CDR3 is built from 17 residues. Looked up from germline, CDR1 is ENHRY and CDR2 is SYGVKD. V shed 0 bases and J 7 bases; nucleotides not matched to a gene: 10. The CDR3 sequence is CAISESGREGLIGELFF. CDR3 sequence (DNA): TGTGCCATCAGTGAGTCAGGTCGGGAGGGCCTTATCGGGGAGCTGTTTTTT.

The rearrangement joins TRBV6-5 to TRBJ1-1; 7 bases align to TRBD1. The CDR3 totals 14 residues. CDR1 is MNHEY and CDR2 is SVGAGI in the germline V gene. Trimming cost V 6 bases and J 1 base; bases outside gene matches: 5. The CDR3 reads CASSRDSRNTEAFF. DNA for the CDR3: TGTGCCAGCAGCCGGGACAGCAGGAACACTGAAGCTTTCTTT.

Many counts were recorded for this clone. No DNA is shown, since the ends of the CDR3 on it are uncertain; the CDR3 is the one TCRdb lists. This chain links TRBV6-6 with TRBJ2-7; no DNA check was done on the table's D call, TRBD2. The CDR3 contains 13 residues when both ends are counted. CDR1 MNHNY and CDR2 SVGAGI come from the germline V gene (reference sequence). This CDR3 is CASSLGMGGEQYF.

This clone was detected only a few times. The chain combines TRBV5-1 with TRBJ2-7, with D possibly being TRBD1 (7 bases). The germline V gene has CDR1 SGHRS and CDR2 YFSETQ. Trimming shortened V by 3 bases and J by 1 base, and 17 bases separated the two germline ends. The CDR3 covers 16 residues. The CDR3 protein is CASSSPSGGYSYEQYF. The CDR3 DNA follows: TGCGCCAGCAGCTCCCCCTCAGGGGGGTATTCCTACGAGCAGTACTTC. Supplemented by reference TRBV5-1 and TRBJ2-7, the full variable domain reads KAGVTQTPRYLIKTRGQQVTLSCSPISGHRSVSWYQQTPGQGLQFLFEYFSETQRNKGNFPGRFSGRQFSNSRSEMNVSTLELGDSALYLCASSSPSGGYSYEQYFGPGTRLTVT.

On this clone: Other nucleotide sequences in the sample specify the same CDR3. The rearrangement uses TRBV30 and TRBJ1-2; TRBD1 matches 7 bases. CDR1 and CDR2 from the germline V gene are GTSNPN and SVGIG (reference sequence). V was pared by 3 bases and J by 8 bases, with 12 bases of the junction left unmatched. The length of the CDR3 is 14 residues. CDR3: CAWRPGQSFGGYTF. The DNA for the CDR3 is TGTGCCTGGAGACCGGGACAGTCGTTCGGGGGCTACACCTTC.

CDR3 residues: CASSLSGQGYGIDTQYF. CDR3 in DNA: TGTGCCAGCAGTTTATCGGGACAGGGGTACGGGATAGATACGCAGTATTTT. The chain employs TRBV28 and TRBJ2-3; 10 bases agree with TRBD1. V gave up 1 base and J gave up 5 bases; unmatched junction bases: 9. Germline-derived CDR1 and CDR2 are MDHEN and SYDVKM. The CDR3 sequence is 17 residues long.

In this sample, this clone turned up a few times. The rearrangement uses TRBV11-2 and TRBJ2-2; 11 bases fit TRBD2. V shed 5 bases and J 1 base; nucleotides not matched to a gene: 3. This CDR3 spans 16 amino acids. CDR1 is SGHAT and CDR2 is FQNNGV in the germline V gene. DNA of the CDR3: TGTGCCAGCAGCAATAGCGGGAGGGTGAACACCGGGGAGCTGTTTTTT. As protein: CASSNSGRVNTGELFF.

This clone was counted at least ten times. V is TRBV21-1 and J is TRBJ1-2; TRBD1, as called in the table, went unchecked against the DNA. TRBV21-1 is noted as a pseudogene. CDR3 size: 10 residues. The CDR3 DNA reads as TGTGCCCCCCTGGCAAATGGCTACACCTTC. Its translation: CAPLANGYTF.

In this sample, this clone turned up a few times. The rearrangement joins TRBV5-4 to TRBJ2-3, with TRBD2 identical over 12 bases. There are 16 residues in the CDR3. V lost 2 bases to trimming and J lost 5 bases; unmatched junction nucleotides: 6. CDR1 SGHNT and CDR2 YYREEE come from the germline V gene (reference sequence). The CDR3 reads CASSFRTSGIQDTQYF. The CDR3 DNA sequence: TGTGCCAGCAGCTTTCGGACTAGCGGGATTCAAGATACGCAGTATTTT.

This clone has a handful of counts. Other DNA sequences in the sample encode the same CDR3. The J gene is TRBJ1-2, the V gene TRBV9, with 11 bases lining up with TRBD1. CDR1 and CDR2 from the germline V gene are SGDLS and YYNGEE. The CDR3 sequence is 16 residues long. Losses at the gene ends were 4 bases for V and 2 bases for J; bases not matched to a gene: 7. The CDR3: CASSRGQGAGNYGYTF. As DNA, the CDR3 is TGTGCCAGCAGCCGTGGACAGGGGGCGGGAAACTATGGCTACACCTTC.

The table lists this clone with a few counts. V is TRBV11-2 and J is TRBJ2-4, with 7 bases aligning to TRBD2. Unmatched junction bases numbered 2, after V lost 3 bases and J lost 6 bases. This CDR3 comprises 13 residues. From germline, CDR1 is SGHAT and CDR2 FQNNGV. In DNA, the CDR3 is TGTGCCAGCAGCTTCGGGGGGACAAACATTCAGTACTTC. Its protein product is CASSFGGTNIQYF.

This clone has only a few counts. The V call is TRBV25-1, the J call TRBJ2-7; D possibly uses TRBD1 or TRBD2 (5 bases each). The length of the CDR3 is 13 residues. Germline-derived CDR1 and CDR2 are MGHDK and SYGVNS. Trimming pared 7 bases from V and 6 bases from J, leaving 16 bases between. The CDR3: CASTGTGRGEQYF. CDR3 in DNA: TGTGCCAGCACCGGGACGGGACGCGGCGAGCAGTACTTC.

In this sample, this clone turned up a few times. This CDR3 reads CSASDPWPQHF. CDR3 DNA: TGCAGTGCTAGCGATCCCTGGCCCCAGCATTTT. V is TRBV20-1 and J is TRBJ1-5; no firm D call. Per germline, CDR1 DFQATT and CDR2 SNEGSKA (reference sequence). Trimming removed 3 bases at V and 9 bases at J, with 9 bases between. CDR3 length equals 11 residues.

In nucleotides, the CDR3 is TGTGCCAGCAGCTTAAGAGGGGTCGGGGCCAACGTCCTGACTTTC. It translates to CASSLRGVGANVLTF. The chain joins TRBV7-9 to TRBJ2-6, with D perhaps assigned TRBD1 or TRBD2 (5 bases each). The CDR3 runs to 15 residues. Germline CDR1 SEHNR, CDR2 FQNEAQ (reference sequence). With 2 bases removed from V and 4 bases from J, the gap between germline ends came to 9 bases.